Sequencing of this T cell receptor (beta chain) was carried out in a study of shared clonotypes between healthy human individuals. Naive CD8 cells comprised CD45RO-negative, CCR7-positively selected cells, excluding terminally differentiated effector memory CD45RA+ cells. V was cut by 4 bases and J by 4 bases, with 13 bases left in between. The CDR3 has 14 amino acids. Germline CDR1 MNHEY, CDR2 SMNVEV (reference sequence). On this clone: Its antigen is still unknown.

Deep was the level at which the assay was run. The data were produced by immunoSEQ multiplex PCR, yet TCRdb's version contains in-frame clones alone and is incomplete. The data show almost 700,000 clones, with around 90% seen just once and about a quarter held by the top ten. Study outcomes and limitations: Only blood was sampled; tissue repertoires likely differ. What naive subsets generally showed was a larger estimated richness than memory subsets showed. Relative to their counterparts shared across all four donors, non-shared clonotypes exhibited diminished generation probabilities.

The receptor comes from a man younger than 40 in good health. Material for sequencing was naive CD8+ T cells sorted from blood. This chain links TRBV27 with TRBJ1-1; D perhaps matches TRBD1 (5 bases). The CDR3 loop reads CASSWGWVGTEAFF. DNA of the CDR3: TGTGCCAGCAGTTGGGGCTGGGTGGGCACTGAAGCTTTCTTT.